This record covers a single T cell receptor beta chain. Its antigen remains undetermined. No quality values exist for individual bases; no much larger clone is one base distant. CD8 naive samples were CD45RO-negative cells positively selected for CCR7, giving a CD45RA+CCR7+ population that excluded TemRA cells. Healthy HIV-negative adults with no recently reported acute infections or vaccinations were included as donors. Only Caucasian adults living in Nashville, Tennessee, USA were represented among the donors. After blood collection by leukapheresis, PBMCs were isolated using Ficoll-Histopaque density gradient centrifugation and then cryopreserved in the vapor phase of liquid nitrogen. Purity and quantity of every magnetically sorted T cell population were checked by analytical flow cytometry. Genomic DNA was isolated from every sorted fraction and measured by UV absorbance on a Nanodrop 2000c.

This sample was included in a study of shared clonotypes between healthy human individuals (TCRdb year 2020). A note on the overall study: A few men and a couple of women, aged 18 to 49 years, made up the cohort. For each donor, three plates each were used for CD4 naive and CD4 memory, two plates were used for CD8 naive, and one plate was used for CD8 memory. Blood TCR repertoires of five healthy adults were deeply sequenced to estimate repertoire size and the extent of clonotype sharing between individuals. Different laboratories and diverse techniques were used to prepare libraries and sequence TCR repertoires, to increase sequencing depth and limit assay-specific biases. Leukapheresis yielded between about 0.85 and 9.5 billion PBMCs per donor. What the work shows at the level of the full study, not this receptor alone: Because the study included only a small number of donors, the genetic and exposure-history diversity represented was limited. Pairwise subsampling indicated that sequencing depth was expected to affect the degree of clonotype sharing among donors. Naive subsets generally had larger estimated clonotype richness than memory subsets did. Compared with non-shared clonotypes, clonotypes shared by all four sorted-subset donors had higher generation probabilities. Sampling was restricted to blood, and TCR repertoires in tissues likely differ from the TCR repertoires found in blood. Even with the large sequencing depth, rarefaction of the sorted-subset datasets indicated that sequencing was incomplete. When a handful of donors were compared, the shared fraction of clonotypes was around 5% for naive CD4, 3% to 4% for naive CD8, 2% to 2.5% for memory CD4, and around 0.37% for memory CD8.

Using the deep immunoSEQ assay, TCR CDR3 regions were amplified from genomic DNA by multiplex PCR. For each cell subset, the extracted genomic DNA was distributed evenly across all wells of several immunoSEQ 96-well plates, and each plate served as one replicate. For sorted subsets, around 200 ng genomic DNA, equal to about 30,000 T cell genomes, was loaded into each replicate PCR. Purified libraries were quantified with a Qubit 3.0 fluorometer, sized on a Bioanalyzer 2100, and re-quantified with the KAPA Library Quantification kit. A separate single-read 150-cycle Illumina NextSeq 550 flow cell was used to sequence each immunoSEQ 96-well plate. In the authors' own workflow: The immunoSEQ output contained only junctional sequences without quality scores, so filtering could not match that applied to full-length reads. Sequences were annotated with PyIR, a Python wrapper for IgBLAST v1.9, using IMGT germline references to assign V/J genes and CDR3. Reads were removed for weak V/J assignments (E-value above 1e-6), missing CDR3, stop codons, out-of-frame junctions, or ambiguous translated residues. V3J clonotypes were defined by identical inferred V gene, J gene, and CDR3 amino acid sequence. To compute the percentage overlap between repertoires, the number of shared unique clonotypes was divided by the size of the smaller repertoire. Three approaches were used to assess repertoire richness: RTK rarefaction, the Chao1 estimator, and Recon v2.1 estimates of unobserved clonotypes. Generation probabilities for all TCRbeta clonotypes obtained by the gDNA method from a handful of donors were computed using OLGA. TCRdb stores this immuneACCESS table with in-frame sequences only. Part of the clones is absent; in the studies checked, under half of the shortfall reflects unresolved V genes, and no reason is known for the rest. D and trimming were read from the DNA, whereas the V and J calls and clone size are those reported in that table. This sample lists around 1.9 million clones; about 93% were detected once. The top ten clones comprise around 1.7% of the sample.

Via the germline V gene (reference sequence), CDR1 is SGHKS and CDR2 YYEKEE. Including cysteine and phenylalanine, the CDR3 has 15 amino acids. The only DNA kept is the CDR3, 45 bases in frame from the first base. V loses 5 bases, J loses 2 bases, and the germline ends lie 14 bases apart. The rearrangement combines TRBV5-5 with TRBJ2-1; TRBD1 is a weak D gene call, 6 bases matching. Sequenced sample: naive CD8+ T cells from PBMCs. This specimen's cell subset or site label, interpreted: CD45RA+CCR7+. This TCR was recovered from a young man in good health. Some clones in this sample may be carry-over from other donors' samples. The CDR3 reads CASRDAWGPYNEQFF. The nucleotides read TGTGCCAGCAGGGACGCTTGGGGGCCCTACAATGAGCAGTTCTTC.